The 7 T cell receptor beta chains below come from one sample, sequenced in a study of control samples from healthy donors and cancer patients. The data were produced by immunoSEQ multiplex PCR, yet TCRdb's version contains in-frame clones alone and is incomplete. The table shows around 51,000 clones, with over 70% occurring only once. The sequencing sample was made of blood. These receptors were collected from a man in his 70s in good health.

In this sample, this clone turned up a few times. This chain links TRBV6-6 with TRBJ1-1, with D unresolved. V lost 6 bases and J 6 bases, leaving 17 bases between the germline ends. This CDR3 has 14 amino acids. Germline CDR1 MNHNY, CDR2 SVGAGI (reference sequence). The CDR3 coding sequence is TGTGCCAGCAGCCCCCGCATTGTCAACGCTGAAGCTTTCTTT. Translating gives CASSPRIVNAEAFF.

This chain's CDR3 is CASSSSSGRASNEQFF. The CDR3 bases are TGTGCCAGCAGCTCCTCTAGCGGGAGGGCAAGCAATGAGCAGTTCTTC. The chain employs TRBV7-6 and TRBJ2-1, with TRBD2 matching over 12 bases. The CDR3 sequence is 16 residues long. Germline V gene lookup returns CDR1 SGHVS and CDR2 FNYEAQ. J was trimmed by 6 bases and V by 4 bases; bases with no gene match: 7.

This chain uses TRBV7-9 with TRBJ2-1; no definite D call. From germline, CDR1 is SEHNR and CDR2 FQNEAQ (reference sequence). The CDR3 length is 11 residues. V gave up 8 bases and J gave up 5 bases, with 7 bases separating them. In DNA form, the CDR3 reads TGTGCCAGCCAGCAGAACAATGAGCAGTTCTTC. It encodes CASQQNNEQFF.

This rearrangement joins TRBV19 to TRBJ2-7; 9 nucleotides line up with TRBD1. There are 16 residues in the CDR3. The germline V gene encodes CDR1 LNHDA and CDR2 SQIVND (reference sequence). The V segment lost 1 base and the J segment 3 bases; nucleotides outside the gene matches: 7. The CDR3 loop reads CASSIGWGQGIYEQYF. CDR3 nucleotides: TGTGCCAGTAGTATAGGGTGGGGACAGGGTATCTACGAGCAGTACTTC.

This clone has a single count. The chain employs TRBV5-5 and TRBJ2-6, with a tentative D call TRBD1 (5 bases). The CDR3 length is 17 residues. Germline loops: CDR1 SGHKS, CDR2 YYEKEE (reference sequence). The V end lost 7 bases, the J end lost 2 bases, and 19 bases lay between the germline ends. As DNA, the CDR3 is TGTGCCAGCGGAACTTCAGTCAGGGTCCCTGGGGCCAACGTCCTGACTTTC. It translates to CASGTSVRVPGANVLTF.

The chain combines TRBV28 with TRBJ1-5; D is unclear. Germline values: CDR1 MDHEN, CDR2 SYDVKM. This CDR3 has 13 amino acids. V was shortened by 1 base and J by 2 bases, with 3 bases between the two germline ends. CDR3 residues: CASSLFGNQPQHF. In nucleotides, the CDR3 is TGTGCCAGCAGTTTATTCGGCAATCAGCCCCAGCATTTT.

The rearrangement uses TRBV5-4 and TRBJ2-2; 12 nucleotides align to TRBD2. The CDR3 loop spans 15 amino acids. Germline CDR1 and CDR2: SGHNT and YYREEE (reference sequence). V lost 6 bases, J lost 2 bases, and 2 bases stayed unmatched. DNA of the CDR3: TGTGCCAGCACTAGCGGGGGGGTAAACACCGGGGAGCTGTTTTTT. Protein: CASTSGGVNTGELFF.